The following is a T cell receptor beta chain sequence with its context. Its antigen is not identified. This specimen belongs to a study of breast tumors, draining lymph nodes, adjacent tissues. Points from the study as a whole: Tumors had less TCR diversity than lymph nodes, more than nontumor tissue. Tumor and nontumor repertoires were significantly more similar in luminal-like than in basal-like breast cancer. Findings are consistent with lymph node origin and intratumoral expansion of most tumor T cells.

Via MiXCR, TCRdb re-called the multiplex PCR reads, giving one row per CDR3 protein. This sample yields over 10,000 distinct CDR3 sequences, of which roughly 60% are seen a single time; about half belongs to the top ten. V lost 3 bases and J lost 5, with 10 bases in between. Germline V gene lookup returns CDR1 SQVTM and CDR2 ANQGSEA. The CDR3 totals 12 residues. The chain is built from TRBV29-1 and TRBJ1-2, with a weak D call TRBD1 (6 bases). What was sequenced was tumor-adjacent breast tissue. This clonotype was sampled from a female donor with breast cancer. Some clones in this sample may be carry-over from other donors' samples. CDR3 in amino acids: CSVDGGAYGYTF. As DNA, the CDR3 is TGCAGCGTTGATGGGGGGGCATATGGCTACACCTTC.